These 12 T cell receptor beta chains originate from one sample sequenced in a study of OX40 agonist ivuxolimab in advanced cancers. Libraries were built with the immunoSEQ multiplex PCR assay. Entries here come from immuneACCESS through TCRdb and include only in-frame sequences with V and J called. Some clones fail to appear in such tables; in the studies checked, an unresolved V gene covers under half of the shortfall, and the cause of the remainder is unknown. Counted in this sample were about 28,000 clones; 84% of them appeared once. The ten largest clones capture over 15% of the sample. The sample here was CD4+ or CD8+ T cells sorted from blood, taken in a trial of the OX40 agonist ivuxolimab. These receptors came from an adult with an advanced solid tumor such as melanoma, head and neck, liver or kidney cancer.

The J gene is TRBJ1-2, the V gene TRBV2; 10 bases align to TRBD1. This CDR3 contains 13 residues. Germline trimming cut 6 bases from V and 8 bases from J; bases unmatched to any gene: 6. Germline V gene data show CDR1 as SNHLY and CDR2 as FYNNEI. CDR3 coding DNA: TGTGCCAGCAGCTCGGGACAGGGGAAAGGCTACACCTTC. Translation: CASSSGQGKGYTF.

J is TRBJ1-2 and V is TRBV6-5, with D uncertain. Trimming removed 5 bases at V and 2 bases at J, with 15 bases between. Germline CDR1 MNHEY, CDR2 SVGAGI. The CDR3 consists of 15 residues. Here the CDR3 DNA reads TGTGCCAGCAGTCCCCTTGTGACCGAAAACTATGGCTACACCTTC. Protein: CASSPLVTENYGYTF.

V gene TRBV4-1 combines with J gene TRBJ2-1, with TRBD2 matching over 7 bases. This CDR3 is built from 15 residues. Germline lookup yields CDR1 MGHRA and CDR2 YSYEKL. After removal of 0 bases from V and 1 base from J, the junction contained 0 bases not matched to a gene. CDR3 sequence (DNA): TGCGCCAGCAGCCAAGACGGGGGGTCCTACAATGAGCAGTTCTTC. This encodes CASSQDGGSYNEQFF.

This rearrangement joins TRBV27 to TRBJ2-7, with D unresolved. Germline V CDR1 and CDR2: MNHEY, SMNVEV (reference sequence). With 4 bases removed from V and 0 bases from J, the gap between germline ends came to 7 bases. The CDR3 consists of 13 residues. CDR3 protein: CASSSGDSYEQYF. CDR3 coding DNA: TGTGCCAGCAGTTCCGGAGACTCCTACGAGCAGTACTTC.

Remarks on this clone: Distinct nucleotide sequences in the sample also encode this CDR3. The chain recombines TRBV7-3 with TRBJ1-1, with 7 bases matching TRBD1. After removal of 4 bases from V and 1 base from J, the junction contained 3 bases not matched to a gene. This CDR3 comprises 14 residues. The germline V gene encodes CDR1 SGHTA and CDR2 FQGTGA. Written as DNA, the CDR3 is TGTGCCAGCAGCTCGACAGGGCGGAACACTGAAGCTTTCTTT. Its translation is CASSSTGRNTEAFF.

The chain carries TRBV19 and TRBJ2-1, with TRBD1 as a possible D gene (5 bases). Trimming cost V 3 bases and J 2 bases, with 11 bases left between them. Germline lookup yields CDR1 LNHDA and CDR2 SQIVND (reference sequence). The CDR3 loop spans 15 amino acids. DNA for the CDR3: TGTGCCAGTAGTATCCAGGGCGGAGCCTACAATGAGCAGTTCTTC. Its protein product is CASSIQGGAYNEQFF.

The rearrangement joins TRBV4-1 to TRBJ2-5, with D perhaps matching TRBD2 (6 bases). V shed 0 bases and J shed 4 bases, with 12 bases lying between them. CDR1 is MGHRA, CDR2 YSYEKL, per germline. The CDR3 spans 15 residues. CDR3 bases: TGCGCCAGCAGCCAAGATTCCCAGGGAGGAGAGACCCAGTACTTC. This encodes CASSQDSQGGETQYF.

Written as DNA, the CDR3 is TGTGCCAGCAGCCTCCAGCAGATCTATGGCTACACCTTC. It yields the protein CASSLQQIYGYTF. The chain combines TRBV11-2 with TRBJ1-2; D is unresolved. V dropped 5 bases and J dropped 4 bases, with 11 bases sitting between them. Germline V gene sequence: CDR1 SGHAT, CDR2 FQNNGV. The CDR3 runs to 13 residues.

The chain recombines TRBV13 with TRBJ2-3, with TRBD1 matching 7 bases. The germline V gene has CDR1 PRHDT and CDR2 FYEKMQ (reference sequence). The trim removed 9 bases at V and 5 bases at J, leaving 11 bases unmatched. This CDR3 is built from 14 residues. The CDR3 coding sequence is TGTGCCAGTAGAGGACAGGCCGAGCGAGATACGCAGTATTTT. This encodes CASRGQAERDTQYF.

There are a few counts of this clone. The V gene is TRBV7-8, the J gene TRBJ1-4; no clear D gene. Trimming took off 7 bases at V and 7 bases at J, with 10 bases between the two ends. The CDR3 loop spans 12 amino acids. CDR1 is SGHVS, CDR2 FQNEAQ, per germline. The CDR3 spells CASTKMGEKLFF. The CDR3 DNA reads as TGTGCCAGCACCAAGATGGGTGAAAAACTGTTTTTT.

CDR3 in amino acids: CASSPPGHNEAFF. DNA for the CDR3: TGCGCCAGCAGCCCCCCGGGACACAACGAAGCTTTCTTT. The chain employs TRBV5-1 and TRBJ1-1; D is perhaps TRBD1 (6 bases). V dropped 4 bases and J dropped 8 bases, with 15 bases sitting between them. Germline loops: CDR1 SGHRS, CDR2 YFSETQ. This CDR3 comprises 13 residues.

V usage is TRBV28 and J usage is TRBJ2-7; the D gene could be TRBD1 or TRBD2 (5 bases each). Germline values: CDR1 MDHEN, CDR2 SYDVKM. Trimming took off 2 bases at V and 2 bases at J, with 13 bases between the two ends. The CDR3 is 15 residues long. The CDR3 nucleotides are TGTGCCAGCAGTTTAAGAGGGGCGCTCCCCTACGAGCAGTACTTC. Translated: CASSLRGALPYEQYF.